This is a list of T cell receptor beta chains from one sample in a study of blood T cell repertoires in COVID-19. Using immunoSEQ multiplex PCR, the repertoire was profiled, and TCRdb retains in-frame clones only, with some absent. Here the sample spans over 90,000 clones, approximately 84% being singletons. The sequencing input was peripheral blood. Every receptor here comes from a man aged 40-55 years with active or convalescent COVID-19. The CDR3 runs from the conserved cysteine through the conserved F or W. Fields, in order: D gene, CDR3 length, J gene, clone size, V gene, CDR3 DNA, CDR3 protein. A D gene is named only where the DNA matches it firmly. Expanded clones are given a class, and other clones once, few, many or no size at all.

D: TRBD1; length: 14; J: TRBJ1-1; size: NA; V: TRBV27; DNA: TGTGCCAGCAGGACAGGGGGCCGGGGTACTGAAGCTTTCTTT; CDR3: CASRTGGRGTEAFF
D: TRBD1; length: 14; J: TRBJ1-2; size: NA; V: TRBV9; DNA: TGTGCCAGCAGCGTAGGAGGGACAGCCTCTGTATACACCTTC; CDR3: CASSVGGTASVYTF
D: NA; length: 15; J: TRBJ1-4; size: NA; V: TRBV6-5; DNA: TGTGCCAGCAGTTACTCGGTAGGACCCCGGGGGAAACTGTTTTTT; CDR3: CASSYSVGPRGKLFF
D: NA; length: 18; J: TRBJ1-4; size: NA; V: TRBV27; DNA: TGTGCCAGCAGTTTATTTGGTTTTGGACAGACCGATGGGGAAAAACTGTTTTTT; CDR3: CASSLFGFGQTDGEKLFF
D: TRBD2; length: 14; J: TRBJ2-3; size: once; V: TRBV18; DNA: TGTGCCAGCTCACCGGAAGTAGCGGGGGATACGCAGTATTTT; CDR3: CASSPEVAGDTQYF
D: TRBD2; length: 14; J: TRBJ2-1; size: few; V: TRBV11-2; DNA: TGTGCCAGCAGCTTGGGACTACTAGACAATGAGCAGTTCTTC; CDR3: CASSLGLLDNEQFF
D: NA; length: 14; J: TRBJ1-4; size: many; V: TRBV30; DNA: TGTGCCTACCTTTCGAAGGCGGCTAATGAAAAACTGTTTTTT; CDR3: CAYLSKAANEKLFF
D: NA; length: 14; J: TRBJ2-5; size: NA; V: TRBV18; DNA: TGTGCCAGCTCACCACCACCCCTCCGGGAGACCCAGTACTTC; CDR3: CASSPPPLRETQYF
D: NA; length: 15; J: TRBJ1-4; size: few; V: TRBV6-5; DNA: TGTGCCAGCGGGGTACAGGGAACGACTAATGAAAAACTGTTTTTT; CDR3: CASGVQGTTNEKLFF
D: TRBD1; length: 15; J: TRBJ2-7; size: NA; V: TRBV7-9; DNA: TGTGCCAGCAGCTCACGACAGGGGGGGAAGGATGGGCAGTACTTC; CDR3: CASSSRQGGKDGQYF
D: TRBD1; length: 19; J: TRBJ2-2; size: NA; V: TRBV7-2; DNA: TGTGCCAGCAGCTTGGGAACAGGACAGGGGGCGCAAAACACCGGGGAGCTGTTTTTT; CDR3: CASSLGTGQGAQNTGELFF
D: TRBD1; length: 14; J: TRBJ2-2; size: NA; V: TRBV7-2; DNA: TGTGCCAGCAGAAGACAGGGGGGGGCCGGGGAGCTGTTTTTT; CDR3: CASRRQGGAGELFF
D: TRBD2; length: 16; J: TRBJ2-7; size: once; V: TRBV5-1; DNA: TGCGCCAGCGGATCCCAGGTGGCGGGGGACTCCTACGAGCAGTACTTC; CDR3: CASGSQVAGDSYEQYF
D: NA; length: 18; J: TRBJ1-2; size: NA; V: TRBV3-1/TRBV3-2; DNA: TGTGCCAGCAGCCAAGGGGTATTAGCAGGGTCCACACCTTATGGCTACACCTTC; CDR3: CASSQGVLAGSTPYGYTF
D: TRBD1; length: 16; J: TRBJ1-2; size: NA; V: TRBV27; DNA: TGTGCCAGCAGTTCCCTCCGAGACAGGGGAGGATATGGCTACACCTTC; CDR3: CASSSLRDRGGYGYTF
D: NA; length: 11; J: TRBJ1-1; size: few; V: TRBV7-2; DNA: TGTGCCAGCAGCCAATACACTGAAGCTTTCTTT; CDR3: CASSQYTEAFF
D: NA; length: 14; J: TRBJ1-5; size: NA; V: TRBV5-3; DNA: TGTGCCAGAAGGCCGGAACAGCTCAATCAGCCCCAGCATTTT; CDR3: CARRPEQLNQPQHF
D: NA; length: 12; J: TRBJ2-7; size: NA; V: TRBV10-1; DNA: TGCGCCAGCAGAACTCCTCGCGCTAATCAGTACTTC; CDR3: CASRTPRANQYF
D: NA; length: 14; J: TRBJ1-6; size: NA; V: TRBV7-2; DNA: TGTGCCAGCACCCCTTCCCTCTATAATTCACCCCTCCACTTT; CDR3: CASTPSLYNSPLHF
D: TRBD1; length: 15; J: TRBJ1-6; size: NA; V: TRBV9; DNA: TGTGCCAGCAGCCCACTGCCAGGGGGGAATTCACCCCTCCACTTT; CDR3: CASSPLPGGNSPLHF
D: NA; length: 16; J: TRBJ2-3; size: NA; V: TRBV6-6; DNA: TGTGCCAGCAGTTACTCGAGTATGCCTGGCACAGATACGCAGTATTTT; CDR3: CASSYSSMPGTDTQYF
D: NA; length: 15; J: TRBJ2-1; size: NA; V: TRBV7-3; DNA: TGTGCCAGCAGTGGCTACGGGATTTCCGGCAATGAGCAGTTCTTC; CDR3: CASSGYGISGNEQFF